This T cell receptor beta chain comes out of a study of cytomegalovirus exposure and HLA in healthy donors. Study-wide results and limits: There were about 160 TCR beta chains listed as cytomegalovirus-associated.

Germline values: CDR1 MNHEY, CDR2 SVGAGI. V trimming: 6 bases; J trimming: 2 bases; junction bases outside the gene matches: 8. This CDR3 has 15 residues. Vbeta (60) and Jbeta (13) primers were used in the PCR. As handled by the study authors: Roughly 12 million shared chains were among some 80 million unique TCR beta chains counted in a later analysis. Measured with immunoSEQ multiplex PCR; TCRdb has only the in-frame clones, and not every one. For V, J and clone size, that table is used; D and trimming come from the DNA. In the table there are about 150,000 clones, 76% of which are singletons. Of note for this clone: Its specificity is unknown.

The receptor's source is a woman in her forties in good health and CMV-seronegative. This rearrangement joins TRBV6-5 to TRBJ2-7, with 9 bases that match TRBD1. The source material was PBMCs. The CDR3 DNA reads TGTGCCAGCAGCGCAGGGACAGGGTGGCCCTACGAGCAGTACTTC. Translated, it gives CASSAGTGWPYEQYF.